The text below deals with one T cell receptor beta chain. Its antigen is still unknown. These data come from a study of vaccination effects on CD4 cells after COVID-19. Study in general: After expansion with viral peptide pools in the ViraFEST assay, antigen-specific CD4+ T cells were sequenced. In culture with around 10 IU/ml IL-2 and approximately 9.1 ug/ml peptides, PBMC were grown at two million per well. Broader study findings: The study, lacking early post-infection timepoints, had few convalescent patients. Healthy vaccinees' vaccine-induced clones included only 1 of 255 that recognized common cold coronaviruses.

The authors isolated CD4+ T cells after approximately 9 days of culture. Each participant was given two doses of one vaccine (BNT162b2 or mRNA-1273). This table comes from immunoSEQ multiplex PCR, and its TCRdb copy is limited to in-frame clones, with some not included. There are 47,000 or so clones in the sample; about 70% occur only once, and over 6.5% lies in the top ten. The V and J ends lost 2 bases and 1 base respectively, with 21 bases between them. Per the germline V gene, CDR1 is SGHRS and CDR2 is YFSETQ. This CDR3 has 18 residues. This chain uses TRBV5-1 with TRBJ1-1; D uncertain. This receptor was identified in a human donor who received a COVID-19 vaccine. This sample comprised CD4+ T cells from PBMCs cultured without peptide, obtained after COVID-19 vaccination. The CDR3 DNA is TGCGCCAGCAGCTTCATCCGGGCGGCGTTTTTATCGAACACTGAAGCTTTCTTT. Translated: CASSFIRAAFLSNTEAFF.